This TCR beta chain originates from a study of blood T cells in healthy people across ages. Study details: The template switching approach captured approximately one barcoded beta molecule for every two T cells.

In regard to this clonotype: Its specificity is unknown.

Findings and caveats of the study: Expanded clonotype changes were possibly confounded by unknown donor CMV status. Long-lived donors had more naive CD4+ cells and higher diversity than aged donors.

Trimming cost V 1 base and J 5 bases; bases outside gene matches: 2. CDR1 and CDR2 from the germline V gene are SGHTA and FQGTGA. This CDR3 has 16 residues. A sample-barcoded 5' primer and a J-beta primer mix were used in a second PCR of about 6 to 12 cycles. Using its own MiXCR run on the 5' RACE reads, TCRdb lists one record per CDR3 protein. The data contain about 1.5 million distinct CDR3 sequences, about 42% of them singletons. This sequence originates from a woman under 30 in good health. The chain links TRBV7-3 to TRBJ2-3; the match to TRBD2 covers 14 bases. The specimen was blood. The CDR3 DNA reads as TGTGCCAGCAGCTTAAGAGGGACTAGCGGGAGAGATACGCAGTATTTT. Translation gives CASSLRGTSGRDTQYF.